The clone carrying this T cell receptor (beta chain) was counted at least ten times. The antigen remains undetermined. This entry is derived from a study of T cells after yellow fever vaccination. Study-wide results and caveats: Abundant bulk-derived clonotypes could contaminate FACS-sorted repertoires. Most primary-vaccination clones recurred post-booster (about 96% CD4, around 86% CD8). By day 5 rather than day 15, the secondary response had peaked, though it was weaker.

The V gene's germline CDR1 is SQVTM and CDR2 ANQGSEA. The CDR3 contains 12 residues. V lost 7 bases, J lost 0 bases, and 9 bases lay in between. Researchers made TCR cDNA using 5'RACE template switching, and this step added a universal primer site and UMIs. Via MiXCR, TCRdb re-called the 5' RACE reads, giving one row per CDR3 protein. The table lists 250,000 to 300,000 distinct CDR3 sequences, about 5.2% of them singletons. The receptor's source is a man between 18 and 35 years old who received the YFV17D yellow fever vaccine. The starting material was CD4+ T cells sorted from PBMCs, obtained on the day of the yellow fever booster vaccination. V is TRBV29-1 and J is TRBJ1-1; D gene uncertain. CDR3 sequence reads: CSAWRLNTEAFF. The CDR3 nucleotides read TGCAGCGCTTGGAGGCTGAACACTGAAGCTTTCTTT. The whole variable domain, remainder taken from reference TRBV29-1 and TRBJ1-1, is SAVISQKPSRDICQRGTSLTIQCQVDSQVTMMFWYRQQPGQSLTLIATANQGSEATYESGFVIDKFPISRPNLTFSTLTVSNMSPEDSSIYLCSAWRLNTEAFFGQGTRLTVV.